This record concerns one T cell receptor beta chain sequence. Germline-derived CDR1 and CDR2 are SQVTM and ANQGSEA. The V gene lost 0 bases and the J gene lost 4 bases, with 6 bases spanning the gap. The CDR3 is made up of 12 amino acids. Profiled with immunoSEQ multiplex PCR; TCRdb holds only in-frame clones, not every one. The sample has fewer than 200,000 clones, about 88% seen once; the top ten hold approximately 1.1%. The data derive from a study of blood T cell repertoires in COVID-19. On the study more broadly: Both acute and convalescent COVID-19 samples were obtained from the United States, Italy and Spain.

The receptor's source is a man aged 40-49 years with acute or convalescent COVID-19. This chain connects TRBV29-1 to TRBJ2-5; possibly TRBD1 for D (5 bases). The sequenced material came from peripheral blood. CDR3 in DNA: TGCAGCGTTGAAGAAGGGGCAGAGACCCAGTACTTC. Translating gives CSVEEGAETQYF.